The clone carrying this T cell receptor (beta chain) was observed a few times. Antigen specificity is unknown. This sample is part of a study of blood T cells in healthy people across ages. A sample-barcoded 5' primer and a J-beta primer mix were used in a second PCR of about 6 to 11 cycles. TCRdb recomputed calls from the 5' RACE reads with MiXCR, one row per CDR3 protein. The table includes hundreds of thousands of distinct CDR3 sequences, just over 55% detected once. Findings and limits, study-wide: A greater number of naive CD4+ cells and higher diversity distinguished long-lived donors from aged donors.

The CDR3 loop spans 14 amino acids. Trimming cost V 4 bases and J 2 bases; bases outside gene matches: 1. In germline, CDR1 is SQVTM, CDR2 ANQGSEA. This chain connects TRBV29-1 to TRBJ2-3, with 12 bases matching TRBD2. The sample taken for sequencing was blood. The TCR sequence derives from a man aged 35-49 years in good health. CDR3 region: CSVGTSGITDTQYF. In DNA, the CDR3 is TGCAGCGTTGGGACTAGCGGGATCACAGATACGCAGTATTTT.